This entry concerns a single T cell receptor beta chain. This table comes from immunoSEQ multiplex PCR, and its TCRdb copy is limited to in-frame clones, with some not included. The sample has 15,000 to 25,000 clones; roughly nine tenths are singletons. The record originates from a study of T cell changes during pregnancy in multiple sclerosis. The CDR3 runs to 12 residues. Between the trimmed V and J ends, which lost 1 base and 5 bases, there was a span of 5 bases. Germline CDR1 is SEHNR and CDR2 is FQNEAQ (reference sequence). The sample was CD8+ T cells from peripheral blood mononuclear cells, taken after pregnancy. V and J are TRBV7-9 and TRBJ1-1; no definite D call. This receptor was identified in a female donor in good health, enrolled as a control in a pregnancy study. CDR3 in DNA: TGTGCCAGCAGCTTAGGGGAGACTGAAGCTTTCTTT. Its protein is CASSLGETEAFF.